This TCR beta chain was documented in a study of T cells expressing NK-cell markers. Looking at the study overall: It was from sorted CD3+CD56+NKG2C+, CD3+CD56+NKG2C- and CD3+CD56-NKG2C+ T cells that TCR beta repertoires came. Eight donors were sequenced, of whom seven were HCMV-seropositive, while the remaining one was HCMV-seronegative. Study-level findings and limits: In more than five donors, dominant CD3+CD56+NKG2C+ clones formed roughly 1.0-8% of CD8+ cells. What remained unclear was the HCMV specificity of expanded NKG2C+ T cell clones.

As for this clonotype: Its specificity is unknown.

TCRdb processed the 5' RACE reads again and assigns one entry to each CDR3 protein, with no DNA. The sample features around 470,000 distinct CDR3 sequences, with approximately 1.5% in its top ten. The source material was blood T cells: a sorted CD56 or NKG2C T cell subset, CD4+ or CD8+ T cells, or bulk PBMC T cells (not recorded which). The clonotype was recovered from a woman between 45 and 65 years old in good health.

The CDR3 reads CASSSESGTHNEQFF. The chain has TRBV5-1 and TRBJ2-1; TCRdb's assignment of TRBD2 cannot be checked, as there is no DNA. This CDR3 spans 15 amino acids. CDR1 and CDR2 (germline): SGHRS, YFSETQ.